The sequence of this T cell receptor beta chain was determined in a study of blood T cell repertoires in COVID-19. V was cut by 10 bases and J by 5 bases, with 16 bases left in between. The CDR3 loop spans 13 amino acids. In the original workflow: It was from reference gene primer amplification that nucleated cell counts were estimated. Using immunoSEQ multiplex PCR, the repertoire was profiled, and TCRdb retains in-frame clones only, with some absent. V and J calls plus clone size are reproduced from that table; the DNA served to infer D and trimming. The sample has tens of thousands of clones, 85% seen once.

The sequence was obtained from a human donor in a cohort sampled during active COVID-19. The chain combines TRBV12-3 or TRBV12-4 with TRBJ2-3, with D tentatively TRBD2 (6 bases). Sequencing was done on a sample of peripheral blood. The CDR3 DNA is TGTGCCACCCGGACTGGGGGGAGAGATACGCAGTATTTT. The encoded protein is CATRTGGRDTQYF.